This TCR beta chain was documented in a study of metastatic and nonmetastatic thyroid tumors. Study-level background: Repertoire comparisons spanned blood and tumor or nodule tissue from malignant and benign thyroid patients.

This clone was counted many times. Using MiXCR, TCRdb reanalyzed the PCR reads. The table lists about 33,000 clones, over 15% of them singletons. Every patient was untreated before thyroid surgery. CDR3 length: 15 residues. Germline CDR1 and CDR2: MDHEN and SYDVKM. J lost 7 bases, V lost 6 bases, and 7 bases had no gene match. This TCR was recovered from a female donor with papillary thyroid cancer or a benign thyroid nodule (not recorded which). Some clones in this sample may be carry-over from other donors' samples. The sequenced sample consisted of blood. The V call is TRBV28, the J call TRBJ1-4, with 11 bases that match TRBD1. CDR3 region: CASRYSGTGGEKLFF. The CDR3 DNA reads as TGTGCCAGCAGATATTCCGGGACAGGGGGTGAAAAACTGTTTTTT.